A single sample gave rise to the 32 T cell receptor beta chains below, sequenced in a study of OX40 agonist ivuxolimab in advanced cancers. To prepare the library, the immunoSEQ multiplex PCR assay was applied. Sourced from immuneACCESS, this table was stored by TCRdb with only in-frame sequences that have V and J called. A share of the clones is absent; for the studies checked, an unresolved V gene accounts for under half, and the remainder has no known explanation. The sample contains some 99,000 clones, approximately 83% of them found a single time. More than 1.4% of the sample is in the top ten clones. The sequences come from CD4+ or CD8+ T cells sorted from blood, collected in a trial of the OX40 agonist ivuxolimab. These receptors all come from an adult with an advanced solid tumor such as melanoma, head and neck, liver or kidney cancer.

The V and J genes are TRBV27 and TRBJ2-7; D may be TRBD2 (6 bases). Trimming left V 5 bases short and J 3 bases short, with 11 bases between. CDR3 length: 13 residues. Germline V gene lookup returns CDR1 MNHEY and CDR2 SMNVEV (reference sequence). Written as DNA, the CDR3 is TGTGCCAGCAGTCCGCGGGACGGCTACGAGCAGTACTTC. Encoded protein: CASSPRDGYEQYF.

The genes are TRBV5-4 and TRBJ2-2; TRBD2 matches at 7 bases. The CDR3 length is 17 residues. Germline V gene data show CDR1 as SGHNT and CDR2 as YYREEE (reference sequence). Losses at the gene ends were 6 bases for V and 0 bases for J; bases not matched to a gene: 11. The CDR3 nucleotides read TGTGCCAGCACCCCTACGGGAGGCAGGGCGAACACCGGGGAGCTGTTTTTT. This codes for CASTPTGGRANTGELFF.

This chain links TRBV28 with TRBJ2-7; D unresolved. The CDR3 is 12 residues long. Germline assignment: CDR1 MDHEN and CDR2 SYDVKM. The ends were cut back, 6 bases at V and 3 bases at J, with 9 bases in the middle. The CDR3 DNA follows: TGTGCCAGCAGGCCGGACGGCTACGAGCAGTACTTC. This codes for CASRPDGYEQYF. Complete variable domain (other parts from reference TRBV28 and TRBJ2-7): DVKVTQSSRYLVKRTGEKVFLECVQDMDHENMFWYRQDPGLGLRLIYFSYDVKMKEKGDIPEGYSVSREKKERFSLILESASTNQTSMYLCASRPDGYEQYFGPGTRLTVT.

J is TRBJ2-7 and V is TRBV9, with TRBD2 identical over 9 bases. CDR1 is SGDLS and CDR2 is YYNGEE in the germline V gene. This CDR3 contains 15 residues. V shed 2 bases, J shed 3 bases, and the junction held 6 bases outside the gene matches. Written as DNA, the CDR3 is TGTGCCAGCAGCGTCGTTAGCGGGAGTATCTACGAGCAGTACTTC. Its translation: CASSVVSGSIYEQYF.

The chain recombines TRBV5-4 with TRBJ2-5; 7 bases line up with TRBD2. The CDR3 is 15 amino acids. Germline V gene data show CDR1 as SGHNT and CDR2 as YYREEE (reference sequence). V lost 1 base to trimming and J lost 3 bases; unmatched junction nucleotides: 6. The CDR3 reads CASSLLLGGEETQYF. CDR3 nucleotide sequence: TGTGCCAGCAGCTTGTTGCTGGGGGGGGAAGAGACCCAGTACTTC.

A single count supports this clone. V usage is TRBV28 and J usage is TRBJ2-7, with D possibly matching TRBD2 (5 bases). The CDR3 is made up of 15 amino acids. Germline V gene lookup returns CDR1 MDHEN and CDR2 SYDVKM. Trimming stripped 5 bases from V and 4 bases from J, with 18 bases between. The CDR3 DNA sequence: TGTGCCAGCAGTGACCCCCCGGCGGGTGTTTACGAGCAGTACTTC. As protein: CASSDPPAGVYEQYF. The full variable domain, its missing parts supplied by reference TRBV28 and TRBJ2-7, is DVKVTQSSRYLVKRTGEKVFLECVQDMDHENMFWYRQDPGLGLRLIYFSYDVKMKEKGDIPEGYSVSREKKERFSLILESASTNQTSMYLCASSDPPAGVYEQYFGPGTRLTVT.

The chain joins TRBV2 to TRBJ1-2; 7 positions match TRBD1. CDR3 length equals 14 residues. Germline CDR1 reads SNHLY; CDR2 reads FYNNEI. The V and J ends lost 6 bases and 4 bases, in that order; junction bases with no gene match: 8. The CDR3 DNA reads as TGTGCCAGCAGCCCAGGGGGGGAATTCTATGGCTACACCTTC. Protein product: CASSPGGEFYGYTF.

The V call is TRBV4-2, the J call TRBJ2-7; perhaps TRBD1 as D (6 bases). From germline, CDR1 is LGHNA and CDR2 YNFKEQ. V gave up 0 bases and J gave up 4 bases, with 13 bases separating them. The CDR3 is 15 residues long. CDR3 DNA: TGTGCCAGCAGCCAAGAGTTGAGGCAGGGGTACGAGCAGTACTTC. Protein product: CASSQELRQGYEQYF.

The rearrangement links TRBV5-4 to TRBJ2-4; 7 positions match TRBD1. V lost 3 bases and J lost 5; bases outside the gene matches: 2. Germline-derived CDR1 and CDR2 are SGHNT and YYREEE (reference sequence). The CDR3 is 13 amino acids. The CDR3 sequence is CASSSGQQNIQYF. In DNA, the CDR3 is TGTGCCAGCAGCTCGGGACAGCAAAACATTCAGTACTTC.

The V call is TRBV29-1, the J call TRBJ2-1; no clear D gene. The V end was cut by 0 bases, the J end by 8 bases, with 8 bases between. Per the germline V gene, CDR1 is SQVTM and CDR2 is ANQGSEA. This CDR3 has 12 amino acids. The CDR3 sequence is CSVEDQVDEQFF. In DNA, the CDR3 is TGCAGCGTTGAAGATCAGGTGGATGAGCAGTTCTTC.

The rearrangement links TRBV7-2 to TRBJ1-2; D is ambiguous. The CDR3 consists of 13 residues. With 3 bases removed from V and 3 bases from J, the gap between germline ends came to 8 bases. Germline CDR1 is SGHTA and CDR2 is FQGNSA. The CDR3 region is CASSLGNHYGYTF. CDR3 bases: TGTGCCAGCAGCTTGGGCAACCACTATGGCTACACCTTC.

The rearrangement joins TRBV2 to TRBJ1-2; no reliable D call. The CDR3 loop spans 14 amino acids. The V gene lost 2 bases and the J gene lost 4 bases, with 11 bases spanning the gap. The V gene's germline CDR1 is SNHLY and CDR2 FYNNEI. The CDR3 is CASSEQANSYGYTF. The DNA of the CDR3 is TGTGCCAGCAGTGAACAGGCAAACTCCTATGGCTACACCTTC.

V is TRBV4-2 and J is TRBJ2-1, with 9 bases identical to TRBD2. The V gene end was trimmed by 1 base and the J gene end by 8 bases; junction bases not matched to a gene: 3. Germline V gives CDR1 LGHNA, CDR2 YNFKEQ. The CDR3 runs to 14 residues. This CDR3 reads CASSQGASGDEQFF. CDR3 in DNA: TGTGCCAGCAGCCAAGGGGCTAGCGGGGATGAGCAGTTCTTC.

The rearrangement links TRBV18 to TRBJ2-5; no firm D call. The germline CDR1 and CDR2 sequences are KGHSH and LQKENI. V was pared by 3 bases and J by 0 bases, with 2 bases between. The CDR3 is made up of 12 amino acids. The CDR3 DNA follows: TGTGCCAGCTCACCGAACCAAGAGACCCAGTACTTC. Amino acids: CASSPNQETQYF. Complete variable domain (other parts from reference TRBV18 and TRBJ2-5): NAGVMQNPRHLVRRRGQEARLRCSPMKGHSHVYWYRQLPEEGLKFMVYLQKENIIDESGMPKERFSAEFPKEGPSILRIQQVVRGDSAAYFCASSPNQETQYFGPGTRLLVL.

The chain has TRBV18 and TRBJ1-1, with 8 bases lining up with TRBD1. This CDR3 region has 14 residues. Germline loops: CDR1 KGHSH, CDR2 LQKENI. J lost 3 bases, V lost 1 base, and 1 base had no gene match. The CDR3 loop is CASSPRQGHTEAFF. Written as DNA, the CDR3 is TGTGCCAGCTCACCACGACAGGGGCACACTGAAGCTTTCTTT.

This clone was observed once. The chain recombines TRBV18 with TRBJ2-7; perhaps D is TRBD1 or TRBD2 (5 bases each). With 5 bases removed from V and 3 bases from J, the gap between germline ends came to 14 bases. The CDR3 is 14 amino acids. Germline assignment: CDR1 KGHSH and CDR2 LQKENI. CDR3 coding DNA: TGTGCCAGCTCAGGCCGGGACGGGGACTACGAGCAGTACTTC. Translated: CASSGRDGDYEQYF.

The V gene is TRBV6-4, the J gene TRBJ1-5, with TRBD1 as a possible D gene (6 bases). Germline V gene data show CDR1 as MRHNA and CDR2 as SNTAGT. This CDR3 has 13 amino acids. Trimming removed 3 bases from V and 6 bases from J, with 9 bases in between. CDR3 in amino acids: CASSEGAGQPQHF. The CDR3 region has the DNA TGTGCCAGCAGTGAGGGGGCAGGTCAGCCCCAGCATTTT.

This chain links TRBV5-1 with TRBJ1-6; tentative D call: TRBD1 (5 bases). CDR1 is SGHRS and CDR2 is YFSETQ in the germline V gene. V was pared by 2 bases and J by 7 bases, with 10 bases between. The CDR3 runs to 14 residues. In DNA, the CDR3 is TGCGCCAGCAGCTTCAGGGAATCGAATTCACCCCTCCACTTT. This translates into CASSFRESNSPLHF. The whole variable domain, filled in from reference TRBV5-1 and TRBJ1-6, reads KAGVTQTPRYLIKTRGQQVTLSCSPISGHRSVSWYQQTPGQGLQFLFEYFSETQRNKGNFPGRFSGRQFSNSRSEMNVSTLELGDSALYLCASSFRESNSPLHFGNGTRLTVT.

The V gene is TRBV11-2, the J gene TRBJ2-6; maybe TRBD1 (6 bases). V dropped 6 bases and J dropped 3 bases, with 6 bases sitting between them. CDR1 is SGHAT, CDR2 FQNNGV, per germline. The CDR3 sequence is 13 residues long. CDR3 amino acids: CASRDSGANVLTF. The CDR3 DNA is TGTGCCAGCAGGGACAGTGGGGCCAACGTCCTGACTTTC.

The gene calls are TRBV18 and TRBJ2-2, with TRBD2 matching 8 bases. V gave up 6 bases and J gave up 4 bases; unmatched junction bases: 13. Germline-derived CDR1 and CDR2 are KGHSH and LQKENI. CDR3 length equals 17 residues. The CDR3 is CASSVGQAGEGTGELFF. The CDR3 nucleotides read TGTGCCAGCTCGGTGGGCCAAGCGGGAGAAGGCACCGGGGAGCTGTTTTTT. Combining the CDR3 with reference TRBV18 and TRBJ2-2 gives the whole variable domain NAGVMQNPRHLVRRRGQEARLRCSPMKGHSHVYWYRQLPEEGLKFMVYLQKENIIDESGMPKERFSAEFPKEGPSILRIQQVVRGDSAAYFCASSVGQAGEGTGELFFGEGSRLTVL.

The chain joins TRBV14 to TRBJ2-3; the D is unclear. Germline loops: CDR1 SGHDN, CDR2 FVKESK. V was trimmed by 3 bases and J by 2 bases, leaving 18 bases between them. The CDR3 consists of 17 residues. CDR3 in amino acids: CASSQLRRRPDTDTQYF. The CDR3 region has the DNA TGTGCCAGCAGCCAGCTACGGAGACGGCCGGACACAGATACGCAGTATTTT.

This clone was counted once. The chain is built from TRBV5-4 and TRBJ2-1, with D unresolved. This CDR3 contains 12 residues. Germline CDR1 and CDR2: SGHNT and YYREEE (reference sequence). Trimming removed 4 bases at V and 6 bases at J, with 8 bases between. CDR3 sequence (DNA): TGTGCCAGCAGCCTGACGGTCAATGAGCAGTTCTTC. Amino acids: CASSLTVNEQFF.

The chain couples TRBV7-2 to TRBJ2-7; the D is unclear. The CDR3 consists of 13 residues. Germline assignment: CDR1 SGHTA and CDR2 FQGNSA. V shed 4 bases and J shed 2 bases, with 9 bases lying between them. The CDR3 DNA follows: TGTGCCAGCAGCTCCAGTACCACCTACGAGCAGTACTTC. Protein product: CASSSSTTYEQYF.

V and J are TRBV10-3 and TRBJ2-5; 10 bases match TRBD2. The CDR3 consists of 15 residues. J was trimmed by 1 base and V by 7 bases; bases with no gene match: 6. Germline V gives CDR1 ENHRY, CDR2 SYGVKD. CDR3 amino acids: CAIKEGTSAQETQYF. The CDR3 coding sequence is TGTGCCATCAAGGAAGGGACTAGCGCCCAAGAGACCCAGTACTTC.

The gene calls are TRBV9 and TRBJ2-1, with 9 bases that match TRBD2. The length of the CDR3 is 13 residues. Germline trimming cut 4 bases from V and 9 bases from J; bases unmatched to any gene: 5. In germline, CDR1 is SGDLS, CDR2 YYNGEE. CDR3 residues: CASSLGTSFEQFF. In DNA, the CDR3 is TGTGCCAGCAGCCTCGGGACTAGCTTTGAGCAGTTCTTC.

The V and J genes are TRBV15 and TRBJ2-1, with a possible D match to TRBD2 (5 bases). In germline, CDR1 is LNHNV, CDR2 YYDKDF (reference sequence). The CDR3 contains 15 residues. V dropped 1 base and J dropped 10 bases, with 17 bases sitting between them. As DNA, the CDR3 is TGTGCCACCAGCAGAGGAGGAGGTGTAGAGGGCGAGCAGTTCTTC. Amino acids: CATSRGGGVEGEQFF.

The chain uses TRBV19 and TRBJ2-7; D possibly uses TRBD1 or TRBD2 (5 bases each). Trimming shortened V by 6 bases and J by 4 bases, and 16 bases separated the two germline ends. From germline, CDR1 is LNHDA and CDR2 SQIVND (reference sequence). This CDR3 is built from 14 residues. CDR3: CASSKGPAVYEQYF. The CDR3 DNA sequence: TGTGCCAGTAGCAAGGGACCCGCCGTGTACGAGCAGTACTTC.

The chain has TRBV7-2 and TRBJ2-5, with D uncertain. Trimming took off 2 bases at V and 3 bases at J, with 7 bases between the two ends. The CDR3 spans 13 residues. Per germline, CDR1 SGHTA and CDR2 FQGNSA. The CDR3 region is CASSLSGKETQYF. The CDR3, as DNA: TGTGCCAGCAGCTTAAGTGGGAAAGAGACCCAGTACTTC. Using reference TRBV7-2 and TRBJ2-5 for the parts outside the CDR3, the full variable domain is GAGVSQSPSNKVTEKGKDVELRCDPISGHTALYWYRQSLGQGLEFLIYFQGNSAPDKSGLPSDRFSAERTGGSVSTLTIQRTQQEDSAVYLCASSLSGKETQYFGPGTRLLVL.

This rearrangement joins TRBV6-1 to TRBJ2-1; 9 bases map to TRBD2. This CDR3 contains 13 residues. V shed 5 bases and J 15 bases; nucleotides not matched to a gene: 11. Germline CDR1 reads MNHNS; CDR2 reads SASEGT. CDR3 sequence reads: CASSLSGGVGAFF. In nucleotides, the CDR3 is TGTGCCAGCAGTCTTAGCGGGGGCGTTGGGGCGTTCTTC.

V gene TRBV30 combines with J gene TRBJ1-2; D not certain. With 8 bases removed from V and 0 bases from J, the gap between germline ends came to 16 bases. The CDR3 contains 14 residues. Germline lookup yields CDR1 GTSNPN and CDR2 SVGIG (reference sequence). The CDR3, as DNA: TGTGCCGGCCGGAAGTGGCCAGCTAACTATGGCTACACCTTC. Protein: CAGRKWPANYGYTF.

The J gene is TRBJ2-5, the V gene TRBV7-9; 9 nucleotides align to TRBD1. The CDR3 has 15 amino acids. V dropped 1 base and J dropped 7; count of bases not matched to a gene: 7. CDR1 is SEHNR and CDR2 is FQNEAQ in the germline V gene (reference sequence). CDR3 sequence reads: CASSLEGQGVVTQYF. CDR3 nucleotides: TGTGCCAGCAGCTTAGAGGGACAGGGTGTGGTGACCCAGTACTTC.

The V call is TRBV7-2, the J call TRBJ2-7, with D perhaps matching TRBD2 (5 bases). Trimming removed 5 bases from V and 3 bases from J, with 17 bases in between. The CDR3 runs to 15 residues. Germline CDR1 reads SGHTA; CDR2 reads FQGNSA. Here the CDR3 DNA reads TGTGCCAGCAGCCCCAGACGGGGTACTAGCTACGAGCAGTACTTC. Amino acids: CASSPRRGTSYEQYF. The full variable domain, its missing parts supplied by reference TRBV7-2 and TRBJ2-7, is GAGVSQSPSNKVTEKGKDVELRCDPISGHTALYWYRQSLGQGLEFLIYFQGNSAPDKSGLPSDRFSAERTGGSVSTLTIQRTQQEDSAVYLCASSPRRGTSYEQYFGPGTRLTVT.